This T cell receptor beta chain emerged from a study of cytomegalovirus exposure and HLA in healthy donors. Whole-study results and caveats: Researchers catalogued about 150 TCR beta chains as cytomegalovirus-associated. A later analysis found common viral pathogens apparently linked to several of the most significant clusters.

There are 17 residues in the CDR3. V gave up 3 bases and J gave up 3 bases; unmatched junction bases: 6. Germline CDR1 reads SGHRS; CDR2 reads YFSETQ. The primer mix had 60 Vbeta and 13 Jbeta primers. Sequencing used immunoSEQ multiplex PCR; TCRdb keeps in-frame clones, though not all of them. The sample has under 200,000 clones; approximately 82% are singletons. With respect to this clone: Its matching antigen is unknown.

This clonotype originated in a male donor in good health and CMV-seronegative. The specimen was PBMCs. The V and J genes are TRBV5-1 and TRBJ2-3, with 14 bases fitting TRBD2. The CDR3 nucleotides are TGCGCCAGCAGCTCGGGTGGGACTAGCGGGGGTACAGATACGCAGTATTTT. It encodes CASSSGGTSGGTDTQYF.